The rows below give T cell receptor beta chains drawn from one sample of a study of cytomegalovirus exposure and HLA in healthy donors. Sequenced by immunoSEQ multiplex PCR; TCRdb stores in-frame clones only, minus some. The table includes approximately 120,000 clones, more than 75% detected once. Sequencing was carried out using PBMCs. The receptors derive from a man between 35 and 55 years old in good health and CMV-seronegative. CDR3s include the opening cysteine and the closing phenylalanine or tryptophan. A D gene is named only where the DNA matches it firmly. Clone size appears in some rows only: once, few, many, or a class for an expanded clone.

cdr3_nt: TGTGCCAGTAGTACCGGACAGGTTCCCTTTAATGAAAAACTGTTTTTT; cdr3_aa: CASSTGQVPFNEKLFF; d_call: TRBD1; j_call: TRBJ1-4; v_call: TRBV19; clone_size: few
cdr3_nt: TGTGCCAGCAGTTACGGGGCAGGGGGAGACGAAAAACTGTTTTTT; cdr3_aa: CASSYGAGGDEKLFF; d_call: TRBD1; j_call: TRBJ1-4; v_call: TRBV6-5; clone_size: NA
cdr3_nt: TGCGCCAGCAGCTGGACAGAGAGCTCCTACAATGAGCAGTTCTTC; cdr3_aa: CASSWTESSYNEQFF; d_call: NA; j_call: TRBJ2-1; v_call: TRBV5-1; clone_size: once
cdr3_nt: TGTGCCAGCTCACCGATGACAGGGGATTCACCCCTCCACTTT; cdr3_aa: CASSPMTGDSPLHF; d_call: TRBD1; j_call: TRBJ1-6; v_call: TRBV18; clone_size: NA
cdr3_nt: TGTGCCAGCAGCTCCGGGACTAGCGGGGGCCAAGAGACCCAGTACTTC; cdr3_aa: CASSSGTSGGQETQYF; d_call: TRBD2; j_call: TRBJ2-5; v_call: TRBV5-6; clone_size: NA
cdr3_nt: TGTGCCTGGAGTGAGACCGGGGAGACCCAGTACTTC; cdr3_aa: CAWSETGETQYF; d_call: NA; j_call: TRBJ2-5; v_call: TRBV30; clone_size: NA
cdr3_nt: TGTGCCAGCAGCTCCGGACAGGACTCCTACGAGCAGTACTTC; cdr3_aa: CASSSGQDSYEQYF; d_call: TRBD1; j_call: TRBJ2-7; v_call: TRBV14; clone_size: NA
cdr3_nt: TGTGCCAGCAGTGGATCAAGCACTGGTGGTTCACCCCTCCACTTT; cdr3_aa: CASSGSSTGGSPLHF; d_call: NA; j_call: TRBJ1-6; v_call: TRBV2; clone_size: NA
cdr3_nt: TGTGCCAGCAGTCGCGACAGGGCGGATGAAAAACTGTTTTTT; cdr3_aa: CASSRDRADEKLFF; d_call: TRBD1; j_call: TRBJ1-4; v_call: TRBV5-4; clone_size: NA
cdr3_nt: TGTGCCAGCAGTGATCTGGACAGGTACTACGAGCAGTACTTC; cdr3_aa: CASSDLDRYYEQYF; d_call: TRBD1; j_call: TRBJ2-7; v_call: TRBV6-1; clone_size: few
cdr3_nt: TGTGCCAGCAGCCCCCAAACATCCTACGAGCAGTACTTC; cdr3_aa: CASSPQTSYEQYF; d_call: NA; j_call: TRBJ2-7; v_call: TRBV9; clone_size: few
cdr3_nt: TGTGCCAGTGGGCAGGTTAGAGCTAACTATGGCTACACCTTC; cdr3_aa: CASGQVRANYGYTF; d_call: NA; j_call: TRBJ1-2; v_call: TRBV19; clone_size: NA
cdr3_nt: TGTGCCAGCAGTGAAGTTCGGTGGCGGCCCTACGAGCAGTACTTC; cdr3_aa: CASSEVRWRPYEQYF; d_call: NA; j_call: TRBJ2-7; v_call: TRBV6-1; clone_size: NA
cdr3_nt: TGTGCCAGCAGTCCTACGAGGACACTCCCTAACTATGGCTACACCTTC; cdr3_aa: CASSPTRTLPNYGYTF; d_call: NA; j_call: TRBJ1-2; v_call: TRBV27; clone_size: NA
cdr3_nt: TGTGCCAGCAGACGGGACTCAAGCTCCTACAATGAGCAGTTCTTC; cdr3_aa: CASRRDSSSYNEQFF; d_call: NA; j_call: TRBJ2-1; v_call: TRBV5-4; clone_size: NA
cdr3_nt: TGTGCCAGCAGGACAGGTTCGGGTCAAGTCGAGCAGTACTTC; cdr3_aa: CASRTGSGQVEQYF; d_call: NA; j_call: TRBJ2-7; v_call: TRBV5-6; clone_size: NA
cdr3_nt: TGTGCCAGCAGCTCGCGCGGGGGCAACACCGGGGAGCTGTTTTTT; cdr3_aa: CASSSRGGNTGELFF; d_call: NA; j_call: TRBJ2-2; v_call: TRBV9; clone_size: NA
cdr3_nt: TGTGCCAGCAGCCGCCAGCTAGCGGGGGTACAAGAGACCCAGTACTTC; cdr3_aa: CASSRQLAGVQETQYF; d_call: TRBD2; j_call: TRBJ2-5; v_call: TRBV11-2; clone_size: NA
cdr3_nt: TGTGCCAGCATCCGATTCCCCTCGCGGGACGAGCAGTACTTC; cdr3_aa: CASIRFPSRDEQYF; d_call: NA; j_call: TRBJ2-7; v_call: TRBV6-1; clone_size: NA
cdr3_nt: TGTGCCAGCGATAGCGGGACACTTCCCTACGAGCAGTACTTC; cdr3_aa: CASDSGTLPYEQYF; d_call: TRBD2; j_call: TRBJ2-7; v_call: TRBV6-1; clone_size: NA
cdr3_nt: TGTGCCAGCAGTGCAGGGGGCATCTCTGGAAACACCATATATTTT; cdr3_aa: CASSAGGISGNTIYF; d_call: TRBD1; j_call: TRBJ1-3; v_call: TRBV6-5; clone_size: NA
cdr3_nt: TGTGCCAGCTCACCAGGGGCTTTATACGAGCAGTACTTC; cdr3_aa: CASSPGALYEQYF; d_call: NA; j_call: TRBJ2-7; v_call: TRBV18; clone_size: NA
cdr3_nt: TGTGCCAGCAGTGACACCGGGAGCATTAATGAAAAACTGTTTTTT; cdr3_aa: CASSDTGSINEKLFF; d_call: NA; j_call: TRBJ1-4; v_call: TRBV9; clone_size: NA
cdr3_nt: TGTGCCAGCAGCTTAGTTATTGGAGCGGGAGGTAAAGAGACCCAGTACTTC; cdr3_aa: CASSLVIGAGGKETQYF; d_call: TRBD2; j_call: TRBJ2-5; v_call: TRBV7-2; clone_size: NA
cdr3_nt: TGTGCCAGCAGTGACTATCGGGACTATGGCTACACCTTC; cdr3_aa: CASSDYRDYGYTF; d_call: NA; j_call: TRBJ1-2; v_call: TRBV6-1; clone_size: NA